This TCR beta chain was identified during a study of cytomegalovirus exposure and HLA in healthy donors (dated by TCRdb to the late 2010s). Study-level background: An earlier analysis of roughly 630 of the donors reported 250 to 350 Gb of sequence data and 100 million to 140 million unique TCR beta sequences from about 179 million T cells. An early release that covered 500 to 800 HLA-typed donors contained approximately 300 gigabases of sequencing data and 70 million to 100 million unique TCR sequences. Of the 300 to 500 genotyped donors, 75% to 85% were placed in the genetic ancestry cluster associated with self-reported Caucasian donors. The study aimed to test whether cataloging public T cell receptors could reveal signatures of past pathogen exposure. Using immunosequencing, the study profiled T cell repertoires from 500 to 800 subjects and related those repertoires to cytomegalovirus serostatus. Along with the roughly 700-subject first cohort, a separate validation cohort of 120 different subjects was used. To predict cytomegalovirus infection status, the study brought together high-throughput TCR immunosequencing, statistical association of individual TCRs with disease status, and machine learning. A later analysis re-examined previously published TCR beta repertoires from about 700 donors and added high-resolution HLA genotyping to investigate patterns of TCR occurrence. Rather than using new phenotypic data, the later analysis identified candidate immune exposures from TCR beta sequences and from how often those sequences occurred across donors. An earlier analysis of 587 of the donors used high-throughput TCR beta sequencing to judge whether each TCR beta V gene segment behaved as functional or pseudogenic. Donor age, sex, ethnicity and CMV serostatus were compiled together with the repertoire data. A later genetic analysis used genome-wide SNP genotypes for about 60% of the 666 donors, treating that subset as a discovery cohort. Every repertoire in the discovery cohort had been generated on one and the same sequencing platform. HLA typing included class I and class II loci at four-digit resolution. Typing coverage differed by locus: A, B, C, DRB1 and DQB1 were typed in about 620-640 donors, DQA1 in around 500, DPA1 in 600 to 610, and DPB1 in roughly 470. About five DR-DQ haplotypes were handled as single units for association and clustering because linkage in the cohort was strong. Among around 400 genotyped donors of the cohort, an average of roughly 230,000 unique TCR beta nucleotide sequences was sequenced per donor, of which about 19% were non-productive.

As for this clone: There is no known antigen for this receptor. A read error may produce the germline difference seen at one junction end.

Including the terminal cysteine and phenylalanine, the CDR3 comprises 14 residues. The sequence is cut down to CDR3 DNA, 42 bases in frame from base 1. As encoded in the germline V gene (reference sequence), CDR1 is SEHNR while CDR2 is FQNEAQ. Library method: the immunoSEQ multiplex PCR assay. A mixture of 60 forward primers for TCR Vbeta segments and 13 reverse primers for TCR Jbeta segments was used in the multiplex PCR. A multiplex PCR assay on genomic DNA amplified the CDR3 region of rearranged TCR beta genes. The Illumina HiSeq System was used to sequence the amplified TCR beta libraries as 87-base-pair reads. The authors processed their data as follows. A later analysis tallied around 87 million unique TCR beta chains across the approximately 670 repertoires, and about 10 million of those chains were shared by two or more donors. To remove PCR and sequencing errors, raw reads were error-corrected and collapsed into unique sequences using a nearest-neighbor algorithm that merged closely related sequences. To assign V, D and J gene segments, CDR3 sequences were aligned to IMGT reference sequences. Each retained sequence needed at least a six-nucleotide match to both a V gene segment and a J gene segment. Rearrangements were called productive when the CDR3 lacked stop codons and stayed in frame with V and J; all others were non-productive. Following IMGT convention, CDR3 was defined as the stretch from the second conserved V-encoded cysteine up to the conserved J-encoded phenylalanine. Sequences without an unambiguous match to a single V gene segment were excluded from the earlier analysis of almost 600 of the donors. An earlier analysis of several hundred of the donors called V segments functional above 56.7% productive rearrangements and segregating when the between-donor standard deviation exceeded 5%. A statistical classification framework was built for diagnosing cytomegalovirus status from the catalog of TCR beta chain sequences. A later analysis assigned V and J genes by comparing TCR nucleotide sequences with IMGT/GENE-DB human TR gene sequences. A later analysis assigned CDR3 sequences and most-parsimonious VDJ recombination scenarios with the TCRdist pipeline. In a later analysis, each TCR beta chain was defined by its CDR3 amino acid sequence together with its V-gene family, and reads without a unique V-gene family were excluded. To address suspected cross-contamination and a sequencing artifact, a later analysis removed under 600 highly shared, low-generation-probability nucleotide sequences. In a later analysis, a clonal expansion index was calculated for each public chain from normalized within-repertoire ranks of inferred template counts. In a later analysis, generation probabilities were computed with a VDJ recombination model fitted to out-of-frame rearrangements, and the resulting probabilities were checked against IGoR. In a later analysis, hypergeometric tests were used to score TCR-TCR, TCR-HLA and TCR-CMV co-occurrence, with a repertoire-size bias correction applied to TCR pairs. To estimate false discovery rates, a later analysis permuted the HLA or CMV assignments 20 times. In a later analysis, co-occurring TCRs were grouped using DBSCAN, and TCRdist sequence similarity was added for clustering within HLA-allele-positive subsets. Repertoires with fewer than 30,000 or more than 120,000 public chains were left out of co-occurrence clustering, as were four to six repertoires with anomalous nucleotide sharing. Here the immuneACCESS table is served through TCRdb, limited to in-frame sequences with V and J called. Missing clones are a known gap in these copies; in checked studies unresolved V genes cover under half, and the rest lacks a known reason. V and J calls and clone size come straight from that table; D and trimming were deduced from the DNA. Present in this sample are about 130,000 clones, 77% of which were seen just once. 4.2% of the sample lies in the top ten.

The cohort consisted of fewer than 700 healthy bone marrow donors. All cohort members were sampled while nominally healthy, although unrecorded immune exposures were likely present. The donor was CMV seropositive and belonged to the group of 250 to 300 seropositive cohort members. A peripheral blood sample was provided by each donor, and peripheral blood mononuclear cells were used for TCR beta sequencing. The Qiagen DNeasy Blood Extraction Kit was used to extract genomic DNA from the blood cell samples. The full study reports these points: The authors suggested that the approach could potentially be generalized to other disease states and immunological phenotypes. Some IMGT-functional V segments, including TRBV6-2 and TRBV6-3, could not be distinguished by the 87-base-pair reads and were therefore excluded. Assigning TCR associations to individual alleles was difficult when HLA alleles, especially DR and DQ, strongly co-occurred. A further reported finding was that TCR beta sequences accurately predicted the HLA-A and HLA-B alleles for most subjects in the first cohort. For the cohort, immune exposure information was limited to CMV serostatus. An association between a missense DCLRE1C variant and V-gene and J-gene trimming of TCR beta chains was found in a later genetic analysis and replicated in an independent cohort. Because some donors lacked HLA typing at each locus, the association tests relied only on the typed subset. About 17 rarely observed V segments, including chromosome 9 orphons, were excluded from the earlier analysis of several hundred of the donors because counts were too low. According to a later analysis, parvovirus B19, influenza, CMV and Epstein-Barr virus appeared linked to several top co-occurrence clusters. In a later analysis, HLA-associated TCR beta chains were found to be more clonally expanded and to have lower generation probabilities than equally common non-associated chains. A total of 150 or so TCR beta chains were listed by the study as associated with cytomegalovirus. Compared with the approximately 670-donor mean, donors in an Asian-associated ancestry cluster had fewer N-insertions in productive TCRs, according to a later genetic analysis. An earlier analysis of approximately 590 of the donors showed that most TCR beta V segments appeared in productive rearrangements either about 87% or about 30% of the time, which broadly matched IMGT annotations. While some public TCRs were present in many individuals, most TCR sequences turned up only very rarely across donors. A later analysis associated approximately 17,000 TCR beta sequences with specific HLA alleles at a false discovery rate of 0.05. Cytomegalovirus status was reported to be diagnosed by the classifier with high specificity and sensitivity in both the original and validation cohorts. This cohort had only TCR beta chains sequenced, and the lack of alpha or paired-chain data limited which features could be detected. A few of the identified cytomegalovirus-associated TCR beta chains were confirmed in vitro to be specific for cytomegalovirus antigens. Correlated functional status among segregating V segments might be attributable to linkage disequilibrium, but an unknown experimental factor could not be ruled out. A cluster of highly shared sequence variants was judged likely to be a technical artifact of the sequencing pipeline. In a later analysis, TCR association rates were found to vary across HLA loci, with the most associated TCRs seen for DRB1 alleles and the fewest for HLA-C alleles. According to a later analysis, most CMV-associated TCR beta chains appeared to be HLA-restricted, and the HLA associations seemed to be driven largely by CMV exposure. Sequencing depth was assumed to be roughly uniform across donors in the presence/absence analyses, though that assumption may not hold.

The sequenced sample was PBMCs. This receptor chain uses TRBV7-9 and TRBJ2-1; 11 central bases correspond to TRBD2. The sequence was obtained from a male donor in good health and CMV-seropositive. The nucleotides read TGTGCCAGCAGCCTAGCGGGAGGAGGAGATGAGCAGTTCTTC. Its protein reads: CASSLAGGGDEQFF. The entire variable domain, with the stretches around the CDR3 drawn from the reference TRBV7-9 and TRBJ2-1 proteins, is DTGVSQNPRHKITKRGQNVTFRCDPISEHNRLYWYRQTLGQGPEFLTYFQNEAQLEKSRLLSDRFSAERPKGSFSTLEIQRTEQGDSAMYLCASSLAGGGDEQFFGPGTRLTVL.